Below are 12 T cell receptor beta chains sequenced from a single sample in a study of T cell responses to AZD1222 COVID-19 vaccine. Sequencing was performed with immunoSEQ multiplex PCR; in TCRdb, only in-frame clones are kept and a portion is missing. Seen here are roughly 140,000 clones, over 75% observed once, and the top ten hold 4.7%. Source: peripheral blood, taken on day 0 of AZD1222 vaccination. These receptors were taken from an adult in good health.

The V and J genes are TRBV7-2 and TRBJ2-7, with a possible D match to TRBD1 (6 bases). Germline lookup yields CDR1 SGHTA and CDR2 FQGNSA. CDR3 size: 14 residues. V lost 2 bases and J lost 5, with 13 bases in between. CDR3 coding DNA: TGTGCCAGCAGCTTATATTATGGACAGAACGAGCAGTACTTC. The encoded protein is CASSLYYGQNEQYF.

The chain carries TRBV28 and TRBJ2-5, with D unclear. V lost 3 bases and J 5 bases, leaving 10 bases between the germline ends. The germline V gene encodes CDR1 MDHEN and CDR2 SYDVKM. The CDR3 extends over 13 amino acids. Written as DNA, the CDR3 is TGTGCCAGCAGTTTTTTTTCGCCGGAGACCCAGTACTTC. Protein product: CASSFFSPETQYF.

This clone has only one observation. The V and J genes are TRBV29-1 and TRBJ2-3, with a weak D call TRBD2 (6 bases). Germline V gives CDR1 SQVTM, CDR2 ANQGSEA. V lost 7 bases and J lost 5, with 13 bases in between. The CDR3 spans 12 residues. Here the CDR3 DNA reads TGCAGCGGTACGGGAGCGGAAGATACGCAGTATTTT. This encodes CSGTGAEDTQYF.

This clone came up once. The rearrangement links TRBV4-1 to TRBJ2-5; TRBD2 is a possible D gene (5 bases). V was trimmed by 1 base and J by 2 bases, leaving 11 bases between them. In germline, CDR1 is MGHRA, CDR2 YSYEKL. CDR3 length: 15 residues. The CDR3 reads CASSQVTGRQETQYF. DNA for the CDR3: TGCGCCAGCAGCCAAGTGACTGGGAGACAAGAGACCCAGTACTTC.

Only one count was recorded for this clone. The chain couples TRBV7-2 to TRBJ2-2, with D hard to call. The CDR3 loop spans 14 amino acids. The V gene's germline CDR1 is SGHTA and CDR2 FQGNSA. The ends were cut back, 0 bases at V and 4 bases at J, with 6 bases in the middle. The CDR3: CASSLAPGTGELFF. The CDR3 region has the DNA TGTGCCAGCAGCTTAGCCCCCGGCACCGGGGAGCTGTTTTTT.

This clone was counted a few times. The chain links TRBV29-1 to TRBJ2-3; D uncertain. CDR1 is SQVTM and CDR2 is ANQGSEA in the germline V gene. The V gene lost 5 bases and the J gene lost 2 bases, with 11 bases spanning the gap. This CDR3 spans 13 amino acids. CDR3 amino acids: CSVWVPFTDTQYF. CDR3 in DNA: TGCAGCGTTTGGGTCCCGTTCACAGATACGCAGTATTTT.

The genes are TRBV12-3 or TRBV12-4 and TRBJ1-2; no clear D gene. CDR3 size: 12 residues. Trimming took 5 bases from V and 6 from J, leaving 10 bases between them. DNA of the CDR3: TGTGCCAGCAGTACCCCCCGGCATGGCTACACCTTC. This codes for CASSTPRHGYTF.

The chain has TRBV6-5 and TRBJ2-7; D is possibly TRBD1 or TRBD2 (5 bases each). CDR1 and CDR2 from the germline V gene are MNHEY and SVGAGI. The CDR3 sequence is 15 residues long. V lost 10 bases and J 5 bases, leaving 24 bases between the germline ends. CDR3 amino acids: CATRDRPGIVHEQYF. The CDR3 DNA sequence: TGTGCCACCAGGGACCGACCGGGGATTGTCCACGAGCAGTACTTC.

This clone was observed a handful of times. The CDR3 DNA sequence: TGTGCCAGCAGTGTACTAGCGGGAGTTCATGAGCAGTTCTTC. Its translation: CASSVLAGVHEQFF. The V gene is TRBV6-4, the J gene TRBJ2-1; 11 bases fit TRBD2. The CDR3 contains 14 residues. CDR1 and CDR2 from the germline V gene are MRHNA and SNTAGT. The junction had 4 bases not matched to a gene; V was cut back by 4 bases and J by 8 bases.

The V gene is TRBV5-8, the J gene TRBJ2-3, with 9 bases aligning to TRBD2. Germline CDR1 reads SGHTS; CDR2 reads YDEGEE. This CDR3 has 16 residues. Unmatched junction bases numbered 10, after V lost 5 bases and J lost 3 bases. DNA for the CDR3: TGTGCCAGCAGTCGACAGGGACTAGCTCAGACAGATACGCAGTATTTT. Amino acid sequence: CASSRQGLAQTDTQYF.

V usage is TRBV7-9 and J usage is TRBJ1-1, with D perhaps matching TRBD1 (5 bases). The CDR3 is made up of 13 amino acids. V lost 1 base and J 4 bases, leaving 7 bases between the germline ends. The germline V gene encodes CDR1 SEHNR and CDR2 FQNEAQ (reference sequence). This chain's CDR3 is CASSLGGSTEAFF. The CDR3 DNA follows: TGTGCCAGCAGCTTAGGGGGCAGCACTGAAGCTTTCTTT. The full variable domain, its missing parts supplied by reference TRBV7-9 and TRBJ1-1, is DTGVSQNPRHKITKRGQNVTFRCDPISEHNRLYWYRQTLGQGPEFLTYFQNEAQLEKSRLLSDRFSAERPKGSFSTLEIQRTEQGDSAMYLCASSLGGSTEAFFGQGTRLTVV.

This rearrangement joins TRBV5-1 to TRBJ2-7, with D possibly TRBD1 on 5 matching bases. This CDR3 has 15 amino acids. From germline, CDR1 is SGHRS and CDR2 YFSETQ. Deletions cut 1 base from V and 3 bases from J, with 14 bases between. The CDR3 coding sequence is TGCGCCAGCAGCTTGAGAGGATCAGGGATCTACGAGCAGTACTTC. Its translation is CASSLRGSGIYEQYF.